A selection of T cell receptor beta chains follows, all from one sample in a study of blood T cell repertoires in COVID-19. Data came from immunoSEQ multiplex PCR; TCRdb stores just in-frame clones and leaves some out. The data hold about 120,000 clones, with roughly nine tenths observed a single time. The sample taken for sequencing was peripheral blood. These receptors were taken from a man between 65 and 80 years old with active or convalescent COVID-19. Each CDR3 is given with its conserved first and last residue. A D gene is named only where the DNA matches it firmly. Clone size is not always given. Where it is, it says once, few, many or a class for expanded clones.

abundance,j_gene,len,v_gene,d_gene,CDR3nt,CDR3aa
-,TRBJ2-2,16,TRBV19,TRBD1,TGTGCCAGTAACCATCGACAGGGAGTTTACACCGGGGAGCTGTTTTTT,CASNHRQGVYTGELFF
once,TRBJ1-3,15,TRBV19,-,TGTGCCAGTAGTATGGGGCCCAACTCTGGAAACACCATATATTTT,CASSMGPNSGNTIYF
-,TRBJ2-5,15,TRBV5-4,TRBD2,TGTGCCAGCAGCTTGGGTGAGGCGGGGGGAGAGACCCAGTACTTC,CASSLGEAGGETQYF
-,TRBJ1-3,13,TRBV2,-,TGTGCCAGCAGCCCAGGGACTGGAAACACCATATATTTT,CASSPGTGNTIYF
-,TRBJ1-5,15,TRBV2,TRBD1,TGTGCCAGCAACCATCAGGGACAGGGGACTCAGCCCCAGCATTTT,CASNHQGQGTQPQHF
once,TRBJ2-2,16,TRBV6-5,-,TGTGCCAGCAGTTACTTCCCACTAGCTTACACCGGGGAGCTGTTTTTT,CASSYFPLAYTGELFF
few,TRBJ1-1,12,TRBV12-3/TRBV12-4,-,TGTGCCAGCAGTTTAAGCGTCCAGAAAGCTTTCTTT,CASSLSVQKAFF
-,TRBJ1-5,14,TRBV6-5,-,TGTGCCAGCAGTTACCGACTGGATCATCAGCCCCAGCATTTT,CASSYRLDHQPQHF
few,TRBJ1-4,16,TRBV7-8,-,TGTGCCAGCAGCTTAGCCCCACAGGGTGATGGTGAAAAACTGTTTTTT,CASSLAPQGDGEKLFF
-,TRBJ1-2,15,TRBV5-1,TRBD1,TGCGCCAGCAGTTCCCCCATTGGGACAGGGGACGGCTACACCTTC,CASSSPIGTGDGYTF
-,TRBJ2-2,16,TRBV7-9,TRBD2,TGTGCCAGCAGCACCGGGGGGGCTGGCGACACCGGGGAGCTGTTTTTT,CASSTGGAGDTGELFF
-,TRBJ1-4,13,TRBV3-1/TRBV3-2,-,TGTGCCAGCAGCCCGCACCGGCCGGGAAAACTGTTTTTT,CASSPHRPGKLFF
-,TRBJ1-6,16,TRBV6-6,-,TGTGCCAGCAGTTACGCGGGGGACAAATATAATTCACCCCTCCACTTT,CASSYAGDKYNSPLHF
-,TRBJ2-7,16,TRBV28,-,TGTGCCAGCAGTTTATTAAAGGGACAAGCACGCTACGAGCAGTACTTC,CASSLLKGQARYEQYF
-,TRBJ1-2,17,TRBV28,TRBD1,TGTGCCAGCAGACCACCGCCGGGACAGGGCCCTAACTATGGCTACACCTTC,CASRPPPGQGPNYGYTF
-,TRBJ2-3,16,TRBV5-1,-,TGCGCCAGCAGCTTCGAAGGTCGGGTTGGCACAGATACGCAGTATTTT,CASSFEGRVGTDTQYF
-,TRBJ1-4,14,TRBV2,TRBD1,TGTGCCAGCAGTGCGGGACAGGGAAATGAAAAACTGTTTTTT,CASSAGQGNEKLFF
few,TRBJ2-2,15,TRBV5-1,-,TGCGCCAGCAGCCCAGGGGACCTGAACACCGGGGAGCTGTTTTTT,CASSPGDLNTGELFF
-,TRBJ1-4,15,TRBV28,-,TGTGCCAGCAGCTCGACAGGAAGCCTTAATGAAAAACTGTTTTTT,CASSSTGSLNEKLFF
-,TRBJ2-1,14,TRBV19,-,TGTGCCAGTAGTACACACAGGCCCTACAATGAGCAGTTCTTC,CASSTHRPYNEQFF